Following are 2 T cell receptor beta chains from one sample sequenced in a study of blood T cells in healthy people across ages. For the second PCR, which ran for about 7 to 11 cycles, a sample-barcoded 5' primer and a J-beta primer mix were used. TCRdb independently ran MiXCR on the 5' RACE reads; one entry per CDR3 protein. The sample has hundreds of thousands of distinct CDR3 sequences, around 48% seen once. Source material: blood. These receptors were taken from a woman aged 55-69 years in good health.

This sequence joins TRBV28 and TRBJ2-7; 8 nucleotides match TRBD1. V lost 3 bases to trimming and J lost 2 bases; unmatched junction nucleotides: 3. CDR3 size: 14 residues. Germline V lookup: CDR1 MDHEN, CDR2 SYDVKM. The CDR3 sequence: CASSFAGGAYEQYF. CDR3 bases: TGTGCCAGCAGTTTTGCAGGGGGCGCCTACGAGCAGTACTTC.

On this clonotype: The junction differs from germline at one of its ends, possibly a read error. The chain employs TRBV9 and TRBJ2-1; perhaps TRBD1 as D (6 bases). Germline CDR1 SGDLS, CDR2 YYNGEE. The CDR3 spans 15 residues. DNA of the CDR3: TGTGCCAGCAGCGTACAGGGGATGGGCTACAGTGAGCAGTTCTTC. Translating it yields CASSVQGMGYSEQFF.